The 28 T cell receptor beta chains presented below share a single source sample, sequenced in a study of blood T cell repertoires in COVID-19. Profiled with immunoSEQ multiplex PCR; TCRdb holds only in-frame clones, not every one. This sample has roughly 230,000 clones, with about 83% found just once. Sample: peripheral blood. The receptors here all came from a woman aged 45-60 years with acute or convalescent COVID-19.

On this clone itself: At one end, the junction sequence differs from germline, possibly due to a read error. The rearrangement links TRBV11-2 to TRBJ2-7, with D perhaps TRBD1 (6 bases). The CDR3 is 14 residues long. CDR1 is SGHAT, CDR2 FQNNGV, per germline. CDR3 in DNA: TGTGCCAGCACCTTAGGGACAACGAACTACGAGCAGTACTTC. This translates into CASTLGTTNYEQYF.

The chain is built from TRBV11-2 and TRBJ2-1; no clear D gene. The V gene lost 4 bases and the J gene lost 9 bases, with 7 bases spanning the gap. The CDR3 sequence is 11 residues long. Per germline, CDR1 SGHAT and CDR2 FQNNGV. The CDR3 loop reads CASSSVSEQFF. CDR3 bases: TGTGCCAGCAGCTCCGTCTCTGAGCAGTTCTTC.

This clone was seen only a few times. A read error is likely, as this CDR3 ends without the conserved phenylalanine or tryptophan. The limits of the CDR3 on the DNA are not certain, so only TCRdb's listed CDR3 is given. The chain employs TRBV2 and TRBJ1-1. CDR1 and CDR2 from the germline V gene are SNHLY and FYNNEI. The CDR3 extends over 12 residues, inclusive of both ends. This CDR3 reads CASSPNSLVPEI.

The chain couples TRBV20-1 to TRBJ2-7; D not certain. Trimming took off 3 bases at V and 6 bases at J, with 12 bases between the two ends. This CDR3 has 12 residues. Germline V lookup: CDR1 DFQATT, CDR2 SNEGSKA (reference sequence). The CDR3 bases are TGCAGTGCTAGTCCGCCGCTGAGCGAGCAGTACTTC. Translating it yields CSASPPLSEQYF.

The V call is TRBV2, the J call TRBJ2-7; the D gene is possibly TRBD2 (7 bases). Germline-derived CDR1 and CDR2 are SNHLY and FYNNEI. CDR3 length: 14 amino acids. Trimming stripped 6 bases from V and 1 base from J, with 13 bases between. As DNA, the CDR3 is TGTGCCAGCAGGGGGGGGGCGGTGTCCTACGAGCAGTACTTC. Translating gives CASRGGAVSYEQYF.

The chain links TRBV5-4 to TRBJ2-7, with TRBD1 matching 7 bases. CDR1 SGHNT and CDR2 YYREEE come from the germline V gene (reference sequence). The length of the CDR3 is 13 residues. V gave up 4 bases and J gave up 6 bases; unmatched junction bases: 7. DNA of the CDR3: TGTGCCAGCAGCCCAAATGACAGGGCCGAGCAGTACTTC. It codes for CASSPNDRAEQYF.

V usage is TRBV28 and J usage is TRBJ2-4; D not resolved. With 2 bases removed from V and 1 base from J, the gap between germline ends came to 6 bases. Looked up from germline, CDR1 is MDHEN and CDR2 is SYDVKM. The CDR3 totals 14 residues. The CDR3 DNA is TGTGCCAGCAGTTTACTGGGCGCCAAAAACATTCAGTACTTC. Encoded protein: CASSLLGAKNIQYF.

The genes are TRBV19 and TRBJ2-1, with 8 bases lining up with TRBD1. Germline CDR1 reads LNHDA; CDR2 reads SQIVND (reference sequence). The ends lost 0 bases at V and 6 bases at J; junction bases unmatched: 7. This CDR3 spans 16 amino acids. The CDR3 here is CASSIDWTGFFNEQFF. In DNA, the CDR3 is TGTGCCAGTAGTATAGATTGGACAGGGTTTTTCAATGAGCAGTTCTTC.

The chain joins TRBV20-1 to TRBJ1-1; D not certain. CDR1 and CDR2 (germline): DFQATT, SNEGSKA (reference sequence). The germline V and J ends were trimmed by 5 bases and 4 bases, with 5 bases remaining between them. The CDR3 runs to 10 residues. The CDR3 DNA is TGCAGTGCTGAGCTCACTGAAGCTTTCTTT. Its protein product is CSAELTEAFF.

V and J are TRBV15 and TRBJ2-7; D is ambiguous. This CDR3 has 16 residues. The V end was cut by 0 bases, the J end by 2 bases, with 14 bases between. The germline gives CDR1 LNHNV, CDR2 YYDKDF (reference sequence). CDR3 sequence: CATSRDRGTRTYEQYF. DNA of the CDR3: TGTGCCACCAGCAGAGATAGAGGAACACGAACCTACGAGCAGTACTTC. The variable domain in full, with the rest retrieved from reference TRBV15 and TRBJ2-7, is DAMVIQNPRYQVTQFGKPVTLSCSQTLNHNVMYWYQQKSSQAPKLLFHYYDKDFNNEADTPDNFQSRRPNTSFCFLDIRSPGLGDTAMYLCATSRDRGTRTYEQYFGPGTRLTVT.

This chain joins TRBV30 and TRBJ2-5, with D hard to call. CDR1 is GTSNPN, CDR2 SVGIG, per germline (reference sequence). The germline V and J ends were trimmed by 3 bases and 4 bases, with 9 bases remaining between them. The CDR3 runs to 12 residues. CDR3 nucleotide sequence: TGTGCCTGGAGGGTCAGTGGAGAGACCCAGTACTTC. Its protein product is CAWRVSGETQYF.

This sequence joins TRBV5-1 and TRBJ2-3, with 15 positions matching TRBD2. This CDR3 region has 17 residues. Germline values: CDR1 SGHRS, CDR2 YFSETQ. After removal of 3 bases from V and 6 bases from J, the junction contained 8 bases not matched to a gene. The CDR3 loop reads CASSSRTSGRAEDTQYF. Written as DNA, the CDR3 is TGCGCCAGCAGCTCCCGGACTAGCGGGAGGGCCGAGGATACGCAGTATTTT.

The sample holds a few counts of this clone. The chain carries TRBV5-8 and TRBJ2-1; D not certain. The CDR3 extends over 14 amino acids. V was pared by 4 bases and J by 5 bases, with 13 bases between. Germline CDR1 and CDR2: SGHTS and YDEGEE. CDR3 coding DNA: TGTGCCAGCAGCGTTGTACTAAAAAACAATGAGCAGTTCTTC. This gives the protein CASSVVLKNNEQFF.

The gene calls are TRBV20-1 and TRBJ2-7, with D hard to call. V was pared by 5 bases and J by 3 bases, with 5 bases between. This CDR3 spans 10 amino acids. Germline CDR1 reads DFQATT; CDR2 reads SNEGSKA (reference sequence). CDR3 bases: TGCAGTGCTCCAGACTACGAGCAGTACTTC. Protein sequence: CSAPDYEQYF.

This rearrangement joins TRBV19 to TRBJ2-7, with D hard to call. V was shortened by 6 bases and J by 3 bases, with 12 bases between the two germline ends. Germline V gene data show CDR1 as LNHDA and CDR2 as SQIVND (reference sequence). This CDR3 is built from 13 residues. The CDR3 nucleotides are TGTGCCAGTAGCTTAACTGGTAACTACGAGCAGTACTTC. Encoded protein: CASSLTGNYEQYF. The full variable domain, with the rest looked up from reference TRBV19 and TRBJ2-7, is DGGITQSPKYLFRKEGQNVTLSCEQNLNHDAMYWYRQDPGQGLRLIYYSQIVNDFQKGDIAEGYSVSREKKESFPLTVTSAQKNPTAFYLCASSLTGNYEQYFGPGTRLTVT.

Here the CDR3 DNA reads TGTGCCACCCGCCCTGGACGGGAAATCCTAGGGAATCAGCCCCAGCATTTT. Protein: CATRPGREILGNQPQHF. The chain employs TRBV19 and TRBJ1-5; D gene uncertain. This CDR3 is 17 amino acids long. Germline CDR1 reads LNHDA; CDR2 reads SQIVND (reference sequence). The V end was cut by 10 bases, the J end by 4 bases, with 26 bases between.

The chain joins TRBV3-1 (or the pseudogene TRBV3-2) to TRBJ2-5; D is unresolved. This CDR3 region has 15 residues. CDR1 is LGHDT, CDR2 YNNKEL, per germline (reference sequence). V lost 0 bases to trimming and J lost 1 base, with 9 bases between them. DNA for the CDR3: TGTGCCAGCAGCCAAGATTCCGTACTCCAAGAGACCCAGTACTTC. Amino acids: CASSQDSVLQETQYF.

This chain connects TRBV9 to TRBJ2-1; no clear D gene. Trimming left V 3 bases short and J 4 bases short, with 8 bases between. This CDR3 region has 13 residues. Germline V CDR1 and CDR2: SGDLS, YYNGEE. CDR3 in DNA: TGTGCCAGCAGCGGATTAGCTTACAATGAGCAGTTCTTC. It codes for CASSGLAYNEQFF.

The genes are TRBV6-2 or TRBV6-3 and TRBJ2-5, with 7 bases that match TRBD1. This CDR3 has 15 residues. Germline-derived CDR1 and CDR2 are MNHEY and SVGEGT. The ends lost 6 bases at V and 4 bases at J; junction bases unmatched: 11. The CDR3 DNA is TGTGCCAGCAGCTCTAAGGGGACAGTAGTAGAGACCCAGTACTTC. This gives the protein CASSSKGTVVETQYF.

This clone was recorded only once. The CDR3 coding sequence is TGTGCCAGCAGCCCCGGGATCGAGCAGTACTTC. Protein: CASSPGIEQYF. The V call is TRBV3-1 (or the pseudogene TRBV3-2), the J call TRBJ2-7; D may be TRBD2 (5 bases). V shed 4 bases and J shed 6 bases, with 7 bases lying between them. Germline values: CDR1 LGHDT, CDR2 YNNKEL (reference sequence). The length of the CDR3 is 11 residues.

The rearrangement uses TRBV3-1 (or the pseudogene TRBV3-2) and TRBJ2-3; tentative D call: TRBD2 (6 bases). Germline values: CDR1 LGHDT, CDR2 YNNKEL (reference sequence). The CDR3 consists of 13 residues. V lost 0 bases and J 7 bases, leaving 8 bases between the germline ends. The CDR3 is CASSQDGGYTQYF. The CDR3 nucleotides read TGTGCCAGCAGCCAAGACGGGGGATATACGCAGTATTTT.

The chain uses TRBV5-1 and TRBJ1-2; D remains unclear. Trimming took off 4 bases at V and 4 bases at J, with 11 bases between the two ends. The CDR3 extends over 13 amino acids. The germline V gene encodes CDR1 SGHRS and CDR2 YFSETQ. The chain's CDR3 is CASSVDSGYGYTF. The DNA for the CDR3 is TGCGCCAGCAGCGTAGATTCGGGCTATGGCTACACCTTC.

V and J are TRBV6-5 and TRBJ1-1; tentatively, D is TRBD1 (5 bases). V was trimmed by 2 bases and J by 2 bases, leaving 12 bases between them. The germline V gene encodes CDR1 MNHEY and CDR2 SVGAGI. This CDR3 comprises 15 residues. This chain's CDR3 is CASSYPSGGNTEAFF. The CDR3 DNA reads TGTGCCAGCAGTTACCCTAGCGGGGGAAACACTGAAGCTTTCTTT.

In the case of this clone: The same CDR3 also results from other DNA sequences found in this sample. The rearrangement uses TRBV15 and TRBJ2-7; 7 positions agree with TRBD2. From germline, CDR1 is LNHNV and CDR2 YYDKDF (reference sequence). The J segment lost 4 bases and the V segment lost 1 base, leaving 4 bases of the junction unmatched. The CDR3 length is 14 residues. The CDR3 sequence: CATSRGTGGYEQYF. CDR3 DNA: TGTGCCACCAGCAGAGGAACGGGGGGATACGAGCAGTACTTC. The full variable domain, in which reference TRBV15 and TRBJ2-7 provide the parts outside the CDR3, is DAMVIQNPRYQVTQFGKPVTLSCSQTLNHNVMYWYQQKSSQAPKLLFHYYDKDFNNEADTPDNFQSRRPNTSFCFLDIRSPGLGDTAMYLCATSRGTGGYEQYFGPGTRLTVT.

The rearrangement links TRBV6-5 to TRBJ1-6, with 8 bases lining up with TRBD1. The CDR3 loop spans 16 amino acids. The V gene's germline CDR1 is MNHEY and CDR2 SVGAGI. V shed 0 bases and J 10 bases; nucleotides not matched to a gene: 8. The CDR3 DNA is TGTGCCAGCAGTTACTCGCAGGGGGCTGGGGGATCACCCCTCCACTTT. Its translation is CASSYSQGAGGSPLHF.

On this clone: This may arise from a read error, as a much more abundant clone is one base away. This chain uses TRBV12-3 or TRBV12-4 with TRBJ1-5; the match to TRBD1 covers 9 bases. J was trimmed by 5 bases and V by 4 bases; bases with no gene match: 0. The CDR3 spans 13 residues. The CDR3 loop reads CASSWTGDQPQHF. CDR3 DNA: TGTGCCAGCAGTTGGACAGGGGATCAGCCCCAGCATTTT.

The sample holds a few counts of this clone. The chain uses TRBV5-1 and TRBJ1-4; 7 nucleotides line up with TRBD1. Trimming removed 4 bases from V and 7 bases from J; junction bases left unmatched: 1. Germline-derived CDR1 and CDR2 are SGHRS and YFSETQ. The CDR3 is 12 amino acids. CDR3 in amino acids: CASSGDSEKLFF. DNA of the CDR3: TGCGCCAGCAGCGGGGACAGTGAAAAACTGTTTTTT.

This chain uses TRBV10-2 with TRBJ2-7, with D unclear. V was trimmed by 10 bases and J by 0 bases, leaving 13 bases between them. The length of the CDR3 is 13 residues. Germline-derived CDR1 and CDR2 are WSHSY and SAAADI. CDR3 in amino acids: CATRRGSSYEQYF. CDR3 coding DNA: TGCGCCACCCGGCGAGGCAGCTCCTACGAGCAGTACTTC.